This T cell receptor (beta chain) derives from a study of OX40 agonist ivuxolimab in advanced cancers. Method: immunoSEQ multiplex PCR; TCRdb's copy keeps in-frame clones and lacks some. The table records over 45,000 clones, approximately 83% of them present only once. The CDR3 is 15 amino acids. Per the germline V gene, CDR1 is SGHAT and CDR2 is FQNNGV. V was clipped by 1 base and J by 4 bases; unmatched bases: 7. This chain joins TRBV11-2 and TRBJ2-7; 7 nucleotides line up with TRBD2. The sequenced sample was CD4+ or CD8+ T cells sorted from blood, obtained in a trial of the OX40 agonist ivuxolimab. This TCR derives from an adult with an advanced solid tumor such as melanoma, head and neck, liver or kidney cancer. The CDR3 sequence: CASSLGLAEAYEQYF. The CDR3 bases are TGTGCCAGCAGCTTAGGTCTAGCGGAGGCTTACGAGCAGTACTTC.